This TCR beta chain was retrieved from a study of Ad26.COV2.S vaccination and SARS-CoV-2 variants. The repertoire was sequenced with immunoSEQ multiplex PCR; TCRdb's copy has only in-frame clones and lacks some. The repertoire consists of about 140,000 clones, with roughly 88% occurring once and the leading ten covering 4.5% to 6%. General observations from the study: Individuals receiving vaccine had higher spike-specific TCR breadth than placebo recipients did.

The germline gives CDR1 ENHRY, CDR2 SYGVKD. The CDR3 consists of 16 residues. The V and J ends lost 3 bases and 0 bases, in that order; junction bases with no gene match: 6. On this clone itself: Its antigen is still unknown.

The clonotype originates from a human donor who had recovered from COVID-19. This specimen was peripheral blood, taken after recovery from COVID-19. The chain joins TRBV10-3 to TRBJ1-2; 8 nucleotides line up with TRBD1. CDR3 amino acids: CAISDPGQGTNYGYTF. The CDR3, as DNA: TGTGCCATCAGTGACCCCGGACAGGGAACTAACTATGGCTACACCTTC.